This section outlines one TCR beta chain sequence together with its context. The target antigen is unknown. This specimen belongs to a study of response to subunit inactivated influenza vaccine. TCRdb fed the RT-PCR reads into MiXCR, producing one record per CDR3 protein. The sample yields 450,000 to 600,000 distinct CDR3 sequences, approximately 7.7% seen once. Germline values: CDR1 DFQATT, CDR2 SNEGSKA (reference sequence). CDR3 size: 13 residues. The germline V and J ends were trimmed by 1 base and 6 bases, with 10 bases remaining between them. Broader study findings: That few new T cells are recruited by each seasonal influenza vaccination was the authors' suggestion.

The chain uses TRBV20-1 and TRBJ1-5, with a tentative D call TRBD1 (5 bases). The clonotype was recovered from a man aged 45-69 years who received an inactivated influenza vaccine. The starting material was PBMCs from blood, obtained less than 25 months after vaccination. The CDR3 here is CSARVVGVQPQHF. CDR3 sequence (DNA): TGCAGTGCTAGAGTTGTGGGGGTTCAGCCCCAGCATTTT.